These 14 T cell receptor beta chains originate from one sample sequenced in a study of blood T cell repertoires in COVID-19. Measured with immunoSEQ multiplex PCR; TCRdb has only the in-frame clones, and not every one. The sample holds 80,000 to 95,000 clones, about 90% seen once. The sample comprised peripheral blood. These receptors were obtained from a woman aged 45-59 years with active or convalescent COVID-19.

V gene TRBV6-2 or TRBV6-3 combines with J gene TRBJ2-4, with a possible D match to TRBD2 (5 bases). Germline V gene data show CDR1 as MNHEY and CDR2 as SVGEGT. V was shortened by 2 bases and J by 3 bases, with 14 bases between the two germline ends. CDR3 size: 16 residues. The CDR3 here is CASSYPQNRGKNIQYF. In DNA, the CDR3 is TGTGCCAGCAGTTACCCACAGAATCGGGGCAAAAACATTCAGTACTTC.

The rearrangement uses TRBV15 and TRBJ2-7, with D possibly TRBD1 on 6 matching bases. Trimming took 0 bases from V and 4 from J, leaving 13 bases between them. The V gene's germline CDR1 is LNHNV and CDR2 YYDKDF (reference sequence). The CDR3 spans 15 residues. CDR3 loop: CATSREGGIKYEQYF. The CDR3 DNA reads TGTGCCACCAGCAGAGAAGGGGGTATTAAGTACGAGCAGTACTTC.

This chain joins TRBV12-3 or TRBV12-4 and TRBJ2-2; D uncertain. Deletions cut 7 bases from V and 6 bases from J, with 12 bases between. The CDR3 extends over 13 amino acids. The CDR3 DNA is TGTGCCAGCACCCCCAGTGTCGCCGGGGAGCTGTTTTTT. Its protein is CASTPSVAGELFF.

CDR3 sequence: CSVGGIGNTEAFF. As DNA, the CDR3 is TGCAGCGTTGGAGGGATCGGGAACACTGAAGCTTTCTTT. The chain employs TRBV29-1 and TRBJ1-1; no clear D. The CDR3 is made up of 13 amino acids. The germline V gene has CDR1 SQVTM and CDR2 ANQGSEA. V gave up 4 bases and J gave up 1 base, with 10 bases separating them.

V and J are TRBV11-2 and TRBJ1-1; the D is unclear. The CDR3 covers 16 residues. The V end was cut by 0 bases, the J end by 0 bases, with 11 bases between. CDR1 SGHAT and CDR2 FQNNGV come from the germline V gene. CDR3 sequence (DNA): TGTGCCAGCAGCTTAGACCCCGGGTTCATGAACACTGAAGCTTTCTTT. As protein: CASSLDPGFMNTEAFF.

This clone appeared a single time. The chain recombines TRBV7-9 with TRBJ2-7, with D perhaps TRBD2 (5 bases). CDR1 is SEHNR, CDR2 FQNEAQ, per germline (reference sequence). The length of the CDR3 is 14 residues. The germline V and J ends were trimmed by 5 bases and 2 bases, with 13 bases remaining between them. Here the CDR3 DNA reads TGTGCCAGCAGCCGGTCACAGCGGACCTACGAGCAGTACTTC. Translation gives CASSRSQRTYEQYF.

V gene TRBV9 combines with J gene TRBJ2-7; 10 positions match TRBD1. Germline assignment: CDR1 SGDLS and CDR2 YYNGEE. This CDR3 is 15 amino acids long. Trimming at V came to 1 base and at J to 5 bases, leaving 6 bases not matched to a gene. The CDR3 nucleotides are TGTGCCAGCAGCGTATTGGGGACAGGGGTAGACGAGCAGTACTTC. Translated, it gives CASSVLGTGVDEQYF. The variable domain in full, with the rest retrieved from reference TRBV9 and TRBJ2-7, is DSGVTQTPKHLITATGQRVTLRCSPRSGDLSVYWYQQSLDQGLQFLIQYYNGEERAKGNILERFSAQQFPDLHSELNLSSLELGDSALYFCASSVLGTGVDEQYFGPGTRLTVT.

The chain is built from TRBV11-3 and TRBJ2-3; D possibly corresponds to TRBD2 (5 bases). Germline CDR1 is SGHNT and CDR2 is YENEEA. Trimming shortened V by 0 bases and J by 0 bases, and 16 bases separated the two germline ends. The CDR3 consists of 18 residues. The CDR3 DNA reads as TGTGCCAGCAGCTTAGATCGAACGAGGGCCAGGAGCACAGATACGCAGTATTTT. As protein: CASSLDRTRARSTDTQYF. Based on the CDR3 plus reference TRBV11-3 and TRBJ2-3, the full variable domain is EAGVVQSPRYKIIEKKQPVAFWCNPISGHNTLYWYLQNLGQGPELLIRYENEEAVDDSQLPKDRFSAERLKGVDSTLKIQPAELGDSAVYLCASSLDRTRARSTDTQYFGPGTRLTVL.

This chain uses TRBV3-1 (or the pseudogene TRBV3-2) with TRBJ1-5; perhaps TRBD1 as D (5 bases). Germline V gene sequence: CDR1 LGHDT, CDR2 YNNKEL (reference sequence). The V end was cut by 1 base, the J end by 2 bases, with 9 bases between. This CDR3 is built from 15 residues. This chain's CDR3 is CASSQVWGGNQPQHF. The CDR3 region has the DNA TGTGCCAGCAGCCAAGTATGGGGGGGCAATCAGCCCCAGCATTTT.

This chain links TRBV3-1 (or the pseudogene TRBV3-2) with TRBJ2-7, with D possibly being TRBD2 (6 bases). Deletions cut 3 bases from V and 4 bases from J, with 13 bases between. This CDR3 is built from 14 residues. Germline-derived CDR1 and CDR2 are LGHDT and YNNKEL (reference sequence). DNA of the CDR3: TGTGCCAGCAGCCAGGCCGGGACTGGGTACGAGCAGTACTTC. Translating gives CASSQAGTGYEQYF.

V usage is TRBV30 and J usage is TRBJ2-7; 9 bases fit TRBD1. Germline V gene lookup returns CDR1 GTSNPN and CDR2 SVGIG (reference sequence). The CDR3 is made up of 13 amino acids. J gave up 3 bases and V 3 bases, and 3 bases lay outside the gene matches. Here the CDR3 reads CAWRGTGSYEQYF. The DNA of the CDR3 is TGTGCCTGGAGGGGGACAGGGAGCTACGAGCAGTACTTC.

V and J are TRBV6-6 and TRBJ1-1; 8 nucleotides line up with TRBD1. Germline V gives CDR1 MNHNY, CDR2 SVGAGI (reference sequence). V shed 0 bases and J 4 bases; nucleotides not matched to a gene: 7. The CDR3 sequence is 16 residues long. CDR3 loop: CASSYSHRGSGTEAFF. The CDR3 region has the DNA TGTGCCAGCAGTTACTCCCACAGGGGGTCCGGCACTGAAGCTTTCTTT.

The CDR3 DNA reads TGCGCCAGCAGCCAAGCGCAGGGGGCTGGCTACACCTTC. This sequence encodes CASSQAQGAGYTF. The V and J genes are TRBV4-3 and TRBJ1-2, with 8 nucleotides matching TRBD1. The CDR3 length is 13 residues. Germline V gives CDR1 LGHNA, CDR2 YSLEER. V lost 1 base and J lost 7; bases outside the gene matches: 2.

The chain recombines TRBV5-1 with TRBJ2-7; 7 positions agree with TRBD1. The CDR3 runs to 13 residues. Germline-derived CDR1 and CDR2 are SGHRS and YFSETQ. V lost 5 bases, J lost 2 bases, and 4 bases stayed unmatched. The CDR3 reads CASRPGTAYEQYF. The DNA for the CDR3 is TGCGCCAGCAGGCCCGGGACAGCCTACGAGCAGTACTTC.